These 20 T cell receptor beta chains came from one sample sequenced in a study of T cell responses to AZD1222 COVID-19 vaccine. Method: immunoSEQ multiplex PCR; TCRdb's copy keeps in-frame clones and lacks some. Of around 64,000 clones detected, around 82% appear once; the ten largest clones hold 6.5%. Sequenced here: peripheral blood, sampled 28 days after the second AZD1222 dose. All receptors come from an adult who received the AZD1222 COVID-19 vaccine.

The rearrangement links TRBV4-3 to TRBJ2-2, with TRBD1 matching over 8 bases. CDR1 and CDR2 from the germline V gene are LGHNA and YSLEER. Unmatched junction bases numbered 2, after V lost 2 bases and J lost 3 bases. CDR3 length equals 15 residues. The CDR3 nucleotides are TGCGCCAGCAGCCAAAGGACAGGGCACACCGGGGAGCTGTTTTTT. It is translated as CASSQRTGHTGELFF.

J is TRBJ2-3 and V is TRBV19; TRBD2 matches 15 bases. This CDR3 spans 16 amino acids. The trim removed 8 bases at V and 8 bases at J, leaving 11 bases unmatched. Germline assignment: CDR1 LNHDA and CDR2 SQIVND (reference sequence). The CDR3 DNA sequence: TGTGCCAGTGGAACAGGGACTAGCGGGGGGAGGGGTACGCAGTATTTT. It specifies CASGTGTSGGRGTQYF.

The CDR3 loop reads CSVGWGRTEAFF. CDR3 coding DNA: TGCAGCGTTGGATGGGGTAGGACTGAAGCTTTCTTT. V is TRBV29-1 and J is TRBJ1-1; D remains unclear. Germline CDR1 is SQVTM and CDR2 is ANQGSEA. V lost 4 bases and J lost 5, with 11 bases in between. This CDR3 contains 12 residues.

J is TRBJ2-3 and V is TRBV6-6; 7 nucleotides agree with TRBD2. This CDR3 comprises 16 residues. Germline V gene sequence: CDR1 MNHNY, CDR2 SVGAGI (reference sequence). The V segment lost 6 bases and the J segment 1 base; nucleotides outside the gene matches: 10. The CDR3 here is CASSTTQRGGTDTQYF. CDR3 coding DNA: TGTGCCAGCAGCACGACCCAGCGGGGAGGCACAGATACGCAGTATTTT.

This chain uses TRBV5-1 with TRBJ2-5; 12 positions agree with TRBD2. Germline V CDR1 and CDR2: SGHRS, YFSETQ. This CDR3 region has 15 residues. V lost 5 bases, J lost 5 bases, and 7 bases stayed unmatched. The CDR3 bases are TGCGCCAGCAGGTCTTCTAGCGGGGGGGTGGAGACCCAGTACTTC. Amino acid sequence: CASRSSSGGVETQYF.

The chain uses TRBV18 and TRBJ1-2; 9 nucleotides match TRBD1. J gave up 6 bases and V 3 bases, and 2 bases lay outside the gene matches. The CDR3 length is 13 residues. Germline-derived CDR1 and CDR2 are KGHSH and LQKENI. CDR3 amino acids: CASSPRTGDGYTF. CDR3 nucleotides: TGTGCCAGCTCACCTCGGACAGGGGATGGCTACACCTTC.

This chain joins TRBV9 and TRBJ2-3; either TRBD1 or TRBD2 may supply D (5 bases each). Trimming took off 0 bases at V and 5 bases at J, with 10 bases between the two ends. Germline assignment: CDR1 SGDLS and CDR2 YYNGEE. The CDR3 is 14 amino acids. The CDR3 reads CASSVGGFGDTQYF. The DNA for the CDR3 is TGTGCCAGCAGCGTAGGGGGGTTTGGAGATACGCAGTATTTT.

The chain is built from TRBV5-1 and TRBJ2-5, with TRBD2 matching 7 bases. The CDR3 is made up of 16 amino acids. Looked up from germline, CDR1 is SGHRS and CDR2 is YFSETQ. After removal of 1 base from V and 5 bases from J, the junction contained 11 bases not matched to a gene. The CDR3 nucleotides read TGCGCCAGCAGCTTGCGGTGGTCGGGGGGATCTGAGACCCAGTACTTC. This gives the protein CASSLRWSGGSETQYF. Combining the CDR3 with reference TRBV5-1 and TRBJ2-5 gives the whole variable domain KAGVTQTPRYLIKTRGQQVTLSCSPISGHRSVSWYQQTPGQGLQFLFEYFSETQRNKGNFPGRFSGRQFSNSRSEMNVSTLELGDSALYLCASSLRWSGGSETQYFGPGTRLLVL.

The chain employs TRBV2 and TRBJ1-2; D is uncertain. Germline CDR1 is SNHLY and CDR2 is FYNNEI. Trimming took 3 bases from V and 2 from J, leaving 10 bases between them. CDR3 length: 14 residues. CDR3 DNA sequence: TGTGCCAGCAGTGATTATGTCAGAAACTATGGCTACACCTTC. This translates into CASSDYVRNYGYTF.

The chain is built from TRBV9 and TRBJ2-5; a weak D match, TRBD2 (6 bases). From germline, CDR1 is SGDLS and CDR2 YYNGEE. Trimming removed 3 bases at V and 3 bases at J, with 9 bases between. The CDR3 is made up of 13 amino acids. CDR3 residues: CASSGGVKETQYF. CDR3 DNA sequence: TGTGCCAGCAGCGGGGGGGTTAAAGAGACCCAGTACTTC.

J is TRBJ1-4 and V is TRBV5-4; perhaps TRBD1 as D (6 bases). Germline V CDR1 and CDR2: SGHNT, YYREEE (reference sequence). V lost 4 bases and J lost 5, with 21 bases in between. The CDR3 consists of 17 residues. This chain's CDR3 is CASSPQPGVVENEKLFF. CDR3 bases: TGTGCCAGCAGCCCTCAGCCAGGGGTGGTAGAGAATGAAAAACTGTTTTTT.

This sequence joins TRBV30 and TRBJ2-7; D may be TRBD1 (6 bases). Germline CDR1 reads GTSNPN; CDR2 reads SVGIG (reference sequence). Trimming took off 3 bases at V and 4 bases at J, with 13 bases between the two ends. The CDR3 loop spans 13 amino acids. The DNA for the CDR3 is TGTGCCTGGAGCCCAGGGGATGGTTACGAGCAGTACTTC. It translates to CAWSPGDGYEQYF.

The V and J genes are TRBV5-1 and TRBJ1-3; D call uncertain. V lost 4 bases, J lost 1 base, and 12 bases lay in between. Germline V CDR1 and CDR2: SGHRS, YFSETQ. The CDR3 is 15 amino acids. CDR3 bases: TGCGCCAGCAGCCCGGAGGCCCCATCTGGAAACACCATATATTTT. It translates to CASSPEAPSGNTIYF.

CDR3 protein: CASSRTSGTDTQYF. Written as DNA, the CDR3 is TGTGCCAGCAGTCGGACTAGCGGGACAGATACGCAGTATTTT. The chain employs TRBV11-2 and TRBJ2-3, with 11 bases identical to TRBD2. Germline CDR1 and CDR2: SGHAT and FQNNGV. The trim removed 6 bases at V and 3 bases at J, leaving 2 bases unmatched. This CDR3 spans 14 amino acids.

The J gene is TRBJ1-1, the V gene TRBV6-2 or TRBV6-3; D not resolved. Germline V gives CDR1 MNHEY, CDR2 SVGEGT. The CDR3 has 12 amino acids. Trimming cost V 5 bases and J 7 bases, with 11 bases left between them. Here the CDR3 reads CASSLGVLEAFF. CDR3 nucleotide sequence: TGTGCCAGCAGTCTCGGGGTTCTTGAAGCTTTCTTT.

The V call is TRBV15, the J call TRBJ2-1; D may match TRBD1 or TRBD2 (6 bases each). V was cut by 0 bases and J by 5 bases, with 14 bases left in between. Per the germline V gene, CDR1 is LNHNV and CDR2 is YYDKDF (reference sequence). The CDR3 extends over 16 amino acids. The CDR3 spells CATSREGGLSHNEQFF. CDR3 nucleotides: TGTGCCACCAGCAGAGAGGGGGGCCTCAGTCACAATGAGCAGTTCTTC.

The CDR3 DNA sequence: TGTGCCAGCAGCGATCGTCTTGCAACTAATGAAAAACTGTTTTTT. Its protein is CASSDRLATNEKLFF. This sequence joins TRBV7-9 and TRBJ1-4; D call uncertain. Trimming cost V 5 bases and J 0 bases, with 10 bases left between them. Per the germline V gene, CDR1 is SEHNR and CDR2 is FQNEAQ (reference sequence). The CDR3 is 15 residues long.

V and J are TRBV27 and TRBJ1-2; TRBD1 aligns across 10 bases. Unmatched junction bases numbered 1, after V lost 0 bases and J lost 3 bases. Germline V gene sequence: CDR1 MNHEY, CDR2 SMNVEV (reference sequence). The CDR3 runs 15 residues. The CDR3 here is CASSLSTGGDYGYTF. DNA of the CDR3: TGTGCCAGCAGTTTATCGACAGGGGGCGACTATGGCTACACCTTC.

The rearrangement uses TRBV5-1 and TRBJ2-7; D not resolved. With 0 bases removed from V and 5 bases from J, the gap between germline ends came to 12 bases. Germline CDR1 SGHRS, CDR2 YFSETQ. This CDR3 is built from 14 residues. The CDR3 sequence is CASSLAAKSDEQYF. The CDR3 DNA reads TGCGCCAGCAGCTTGGCAGCTAAAAGTGACGAGCAGTACTTC.

This clone was seen more than once but under ten times. V is TRBV6-2 or TRBV6-3 and J is TRBJ2-6; possible D gene TRBD1, 6 bases. V was clipped by 5 bases and J by 4 bases, with 12 bases between them. The V gene's germline CDR1 is MNHEY and CDR2 SVGEGT. The CDR3 covers 15 residues. The CDR3 protein is CASSKTGTGANVLTF. As DNA, the CDR3 is TGTGCCAGCAGTAAAACAGGGACCGGGGCCAACGTCCTGACTTTC.